The 14 T cell receptor beta chains listed next were all sequenced from one sample in a study of blood T cell repertoires in COVID-19. The table came from immunoSEQ multiplex PCR; TCRdb's copy has only in-frame clones and leaves some out. This table has fewer than 250,000 clones, about 86% appearing once. Sequencing used PBMCs or T cells enriched from blood (not recorded which). The receptors stem from a woman between 45 and 60 years old with acute COVID-19.

J is TRBJ1-5 and V is TRBV3-1 (or the pseudogene TRBV3-2); D is unclear. Germline V gene data show CDR1 as LGHDT and CDR2 as YNNKEL (reference sequence). V was pared by 1 base and J by 7 bases, with 11 bases between. This CDR3 has 14 residues. This chain's CDR3 is CASSQGGSRQPQHF. The CDR3 nucleotides are TGTGCCAGCAGCCAAGGCGGCAGTAGGCAGCCCCAGCATTTT.

This clone was seen only once. The V and J genes are TRBV7-9 and TRBJ2-7; tentatively, D is TRBD2 (6 bases). Trimming cost V 5 bases and J 0 bases, with 17 bases left between them. The CDR3 is 16 amino acids. The germline gives CDR1 SEHNR, CDR2 FQNEAQ (reference sequence). CDR3 sequence reads: CASSPLLGGGSYEQYF. CDR3 in DNA: TGTGCCAGCAGCCCCTTATTGGGAGGAGGCTCCTACGAGCAGTACTTC.

The V call is TRBV6-1, the J call TRBJ2-1, with TRBD2 matching over 8 bases. The CDR3 totals 16 residues. Germline assignment: CDR1 MNHNS and CDR2 SASEGT. The V and J ends lost 2 bases and 0 bases, in that order; junction bases with no gene match: 3. CDR3 nucleotide sequence: TGTGCCAGCAGTGAAAATCGGGGGGGCTCCTACAATGAGCAGTTCTTC. This sequence encodes CASSENRGGSYNEQFF.

The chain has TRBV5-1 and TRBJ1-6; no firm D call. Trimming pared 7 bases from V and 6 bases from J, leaving 8 bases between. The CDR3 runs 12 residues. Germline loops: CDR1 SGHRS, CDR2 YFSETQ. In DNA form, the CDR3 reads TGCGCCAGCGGAGAACTTAATTCACCCCTCCACTTT. This codes for CASGELNSPLHF.

The chain links TRBV6-5 to TRBJ2-7, with TRBD2 matching over 7 bases. Germline assignment: CDR1 MNHEY and CDR2 SVGAGI. This CDR3 contains 15 residues. The J segment lost 7 bases and the V segment lost 0 bases, leaving 9 bases of the junction unmatched. CDR3 sequence (DNA): TGTGCCAGCAGTTACTCTCGGCGGGAGACGGGGGAGCAGTACTTC. This gives the protein CASSYSRRETGEQYF.

The chain carries TRBV2 and TRBJ1-5, with 8 bases lining up with TRBD1. The CDR3 is made up of 15 amino acids. The trim removed 4 bases at V and 3 bases at J, leaving 5 bases unmatched. Per the germline V gene, CDR1 is SNHLY and CDR2 is FYNNEI. CDR3 region: CASSGRTGFNQPQHF. The CDR3 region has the DNA TGTGCCAGCAGTGGGCGGACAGGGTTCAATCAGCCCCAGCATTTT.

This clone has only a few counts. The rearrangement links TRBV6-4 to TRBJ2-3; 8 bases align to TRBD2. Germline assignment: CDR1 MRHNA and CDR2 SNTAGT. The CDR3 runs 15 residues. J was trimmed by 2 bases and V by 5 bases; bases with no gene match: 6. CDR3 DNA sequence: TGTGCCAGCAGTACCCTAGCGGGCAACACAGATACGCAGTATTTT. Its translation: CASSTLAGNTDTQYF.

This clone was picked up a small number of times. This chain links TRBV2 with TRBJ1-5; D perhaps matches TRBD1 (6 bases). V lost 7 bases and J 0 bases, leaving 10 bases between the germline ends. The CDR3 is 14 amino acids. Per the germline V gene, CDR1 is SNHLY and CDR2 is FYNNEI. CDR3: CASNLQGSNQPQHF. In DNA form, the CDR3 reads TGTGCCAGCAACTTACAGGGTAGCAATCAGCCCCAGCATTTT.

This clone was picked up a small number of times. This chain connects TRBV28 to TRBJ2-3; D might be TRBD1 (5 bases). Deletions cut 4 bases from V and 1 base from J, with 12 bases between. Germline loops: CDR1 MDHEN, CDR2 SYDVKM. There are 15 residues in the CDR3. DNA for the CDR3: TGTGCCAGCAGTTCTCTCGGACAAGGCACAGATACGCAGTATTTT. Its protein product is CASSSLGQGTDTQYF.

With regard to this clone: The sample contains more than one DNA sequence encoding this CDR3. The CDR3 is CASSSREAYEQYF. The DNA of the CDR3 is TGTGCCAGCTCATCCCGGGAAGCCTACGAGCAGTACTTC. V usage is TRBV18 and J usage is TRBJ2-7, with D possibly TRBD2 on 5 matching bases. V lost 5 bases to trimming and J lost 2 bases, with 10 bases between them. Germline CDR1 and CDR2: KGHSH and LQKENI. This CDR3 contains 13 residues.

The chain joins TRBV10-3 to TRBJ1-2, with 7 positions matching TRBD1. This CDR3 spans 13 amino acids. CDR1 ENHRY and CDR2 SYGVKD come from the germline V gene. The trim removed 2 bases at V and 4 bases at J, leaving 1 base unmatched. CDR3 bases: TGTGCCATCAGTGAGGACAGGGTCTATGGCTACACCTTC. Its translation is CAISEDRVYGYTF.

The rearrangement links TRBV10-1 to TRBJ1-2, with D tentatively TRBD1 (6 bases). The CDR3 is 14 amino acids. V was cut by 3 bases and J by 4 bases, with 12 bases left in between. Germline V CDR1 and CDR2: WNHNN, SYGVQD (reference sequence). CDR3 bases: TGCGCCAGCAGTGATAAGGTGGACAGCTATGGCTACACCTTC. This encodes CASSDKVDSYGYTF.

The chain links TRBV7-2 to TRBJ2-3; possible D gene TRBD2, 6 bases. The CDR3 is 14 residues long. Trimming removed 4 bases at V and 0 bases at J, with 8 bases between. Germline V CDR1 and CDR2: SGHTA, FQGNSA. The CDR3 DNA is TGTGCCAGCAGCTCTAGCGCAAGCACAGATACGCAGTATTTT. The encoded protein is CASSSSASTDTQYF. Variable domain in full (rest from reference TRBV7-2 and TRBJ2-3): GAGVSQSPSNKVTEKGKDVELRCDPISGHTALYWYRQSLGQGLEFLIYFQGNSAPDKSGLPSDRFSAERTGGSVSTLTIQRTQQEDSAVYLCASSSSASTDTQYFGPGTRLTVL.

CDR3 sequence: CASSQDPTATNEKLFF. CDR3 sequence (DNA): TGCGCCAGCAGCCAAGACCCGACAGCAACTAATGAAAAACTGTTTTTT. The chain joins TRBV4-3 to TRBJ1-4; D may be TRBD1 (5 bases). CDR1 and CDR2 (germline): LGHNA, YSLEER. This CDR3 has 16 residues. The V end was cut by 0 bases, the J end by 0 bases, with 8 bases between.